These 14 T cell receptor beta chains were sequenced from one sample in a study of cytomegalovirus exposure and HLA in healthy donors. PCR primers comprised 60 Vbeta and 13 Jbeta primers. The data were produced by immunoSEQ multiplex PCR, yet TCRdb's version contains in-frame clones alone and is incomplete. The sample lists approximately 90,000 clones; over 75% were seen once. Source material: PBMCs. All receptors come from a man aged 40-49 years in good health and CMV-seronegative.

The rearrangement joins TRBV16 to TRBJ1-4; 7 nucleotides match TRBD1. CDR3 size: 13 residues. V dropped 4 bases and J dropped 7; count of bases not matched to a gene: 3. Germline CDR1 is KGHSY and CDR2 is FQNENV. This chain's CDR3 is CASSLGTAEKLFF. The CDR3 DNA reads TGTGCCAGCAGCCTCGGGACAGCTGAAAAACTGTTTTTT.

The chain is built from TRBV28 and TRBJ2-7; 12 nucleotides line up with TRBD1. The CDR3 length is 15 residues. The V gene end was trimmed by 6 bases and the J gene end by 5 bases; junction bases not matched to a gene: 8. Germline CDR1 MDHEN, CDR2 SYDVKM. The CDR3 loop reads CASRSAGTGGNEQYF. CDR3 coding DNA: TGTGCCAGCAGATCAGCCGGGACAGGGGGCAACGAGCAGTACTTC.

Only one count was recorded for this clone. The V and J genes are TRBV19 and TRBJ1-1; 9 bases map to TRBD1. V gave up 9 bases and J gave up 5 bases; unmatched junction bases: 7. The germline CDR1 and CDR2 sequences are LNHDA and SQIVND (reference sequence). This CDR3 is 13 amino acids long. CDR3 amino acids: CASRDRVLTEAFF. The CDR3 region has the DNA TGTGCCAGCAGGGACAGGGTTCTTACTGAAGCTTTCTTT.

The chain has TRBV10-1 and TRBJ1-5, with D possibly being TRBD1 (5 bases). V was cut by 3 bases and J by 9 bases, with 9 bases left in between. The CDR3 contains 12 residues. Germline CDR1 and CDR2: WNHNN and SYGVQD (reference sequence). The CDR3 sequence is CASSDRQGPQHF. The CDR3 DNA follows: TGCGCCAGCAGTGACCGCCAGGGGCCCCAGCATTTT.

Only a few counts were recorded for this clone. CDR3 nucleotides: TGTGCCAGCAGCACAACTAGCGGGAGCTACAATGAGCAGTTCTTC. Translation: CASSTTSGSYNEQFF. The chain employs TRBV7-2 and TRBJ2-1; the match to TRBD2 covers 11 bases. The V segment lost 5 bases and the J segment 3 bases; nucleotides outside the gene matches: 3. The CDR3 covers 15 residues. CDR1 is SGHTA, CDR2 FQGNSA, per germline.

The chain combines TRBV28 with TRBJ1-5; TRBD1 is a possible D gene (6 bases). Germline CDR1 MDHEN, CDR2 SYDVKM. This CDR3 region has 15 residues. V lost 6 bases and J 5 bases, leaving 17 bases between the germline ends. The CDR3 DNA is TGTGCCAGCAGGCCTACAGGGTTGAGGCATCAGCCCCAGCATTTT. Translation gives CASRPTGLRHQPQHF.

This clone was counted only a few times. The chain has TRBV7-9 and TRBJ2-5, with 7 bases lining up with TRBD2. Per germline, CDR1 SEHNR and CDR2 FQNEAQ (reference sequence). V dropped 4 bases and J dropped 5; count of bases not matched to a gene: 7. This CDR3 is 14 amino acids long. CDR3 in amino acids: CASSYLRGEETQYF. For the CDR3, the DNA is TGTGCCAGCAGCTATCTTCGGGGGGAGGAGACCCAGTACTTC.

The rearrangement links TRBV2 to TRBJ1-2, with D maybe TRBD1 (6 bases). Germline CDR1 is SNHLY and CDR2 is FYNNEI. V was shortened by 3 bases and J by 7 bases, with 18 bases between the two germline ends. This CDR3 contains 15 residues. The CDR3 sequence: CASSDEQGIFPGYTF. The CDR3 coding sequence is TGTGCCAGCAGTGATGAGCAGGGGATTTTTCCTGGCTACACCTTC.

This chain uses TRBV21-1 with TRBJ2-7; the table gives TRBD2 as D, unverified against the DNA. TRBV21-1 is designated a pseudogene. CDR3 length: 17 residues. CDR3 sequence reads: CASSNFGLERNSYEQYF. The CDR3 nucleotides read TGTGCCAGCAGCAACTTCGGACTCGAACGAAACTCCTACGAGCAGTACTTC.

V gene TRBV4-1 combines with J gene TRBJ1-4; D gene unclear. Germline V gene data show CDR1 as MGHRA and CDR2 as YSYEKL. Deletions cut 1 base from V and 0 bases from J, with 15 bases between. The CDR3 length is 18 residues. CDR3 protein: CASSQGPGRGATNEKLFF. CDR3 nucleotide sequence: TGCGCCAGCAGCCAAGGTCCGGGGAGAGGAGCAACTAATGAAAAACTGTTTTTT.

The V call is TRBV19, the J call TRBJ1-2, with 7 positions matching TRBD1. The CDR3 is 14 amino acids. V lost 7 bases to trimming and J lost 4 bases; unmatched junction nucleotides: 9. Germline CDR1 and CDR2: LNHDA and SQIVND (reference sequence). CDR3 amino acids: CASNPPGTAYGYTF. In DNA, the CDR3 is TGTGCCAGTAACCCACCGGGGACAGCCTATGGCTACACCTTC.

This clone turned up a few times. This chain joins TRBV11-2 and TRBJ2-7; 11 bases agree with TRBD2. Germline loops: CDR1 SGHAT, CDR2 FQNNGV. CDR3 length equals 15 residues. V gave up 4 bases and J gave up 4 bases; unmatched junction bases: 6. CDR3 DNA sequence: TGTGCCAGCAGCTATAGCGGGGGGGCCGGGTACGAGCAGTACTTC. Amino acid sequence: CASSYSGGAGYEQYF.

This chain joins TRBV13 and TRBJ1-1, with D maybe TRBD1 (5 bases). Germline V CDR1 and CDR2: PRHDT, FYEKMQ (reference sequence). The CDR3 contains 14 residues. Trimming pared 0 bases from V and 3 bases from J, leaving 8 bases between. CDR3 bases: TGTGCCAGCAGCTTAGGAGGCAGGGACACTGAAGCTTTCTTT. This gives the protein CASSLGGRDTEAFF.

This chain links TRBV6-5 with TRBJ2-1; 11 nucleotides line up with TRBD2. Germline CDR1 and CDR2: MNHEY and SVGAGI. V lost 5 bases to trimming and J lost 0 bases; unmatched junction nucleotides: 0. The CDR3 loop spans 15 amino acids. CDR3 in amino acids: CASSTSGSSYNEQFF. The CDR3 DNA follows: TGTGCCAGCAGTACTAGCGGGAGCTCCTACAATGAGCAGTTCTTC.